A selection of T cell receptor beta chains follows, all from one sample in a study of T cells in Graves' hyperthyroidism and ophthalmopathy. TCRdb ran MiXCR on the multiplex PCR reads and lists one entry per CDR3 protein. The table lists some 510,000 distinct CDR3 sequences, under 25% of them singletons. The material sequenced was blood. All receptors derive from a young man with Graves' hyperthyroidism. Each CDR3 is given with its conserved first and last residue. A D gene is named only where the DNA matches it firmly. Some rows mark clone size as missing; the rest say once, few, many or name a class of expanded clone.

size	J	D	V	CDR3	DNA
many	TRBJ1-2	TRBD1	TRBV20-1	CSAARTGVPMGYTF	TGCAGTGCTGCCCGGACAGGAGTTCCTATGGGCTACACCTTC
NA	TRBJ1-6	NA	TRBV5-6	CASSLRELGGSSYNSPLHF	TGTGCCAGCAGCTTGCGTGAACTTGGGGGTAGCTCCTATAATTCACCCCTCCACTTT
NA	TRBJ2-2	TRBD1	TRBV6-1	CASSEPGTGTF	TGTGCCAGCAGTGAACCCGGGACAGGGACTTTT
NA	TRBJ2-7	TRBD1	TRBV6-8	CASSADRRSYEQYF	TGTGCCAGCAGTGCGGACAGGAGGTCCTACGAGCAGTACTTC
many	TRBJ2-5	NA	TRBV6-1	CASSEAGRVAETQYF	TGTGCCAGCAGTGAAGCTGGCAGGGTAGCAGAGACCCAGTACTTC
few	TRBJ2-7	TRBD2	TRBV7-9	CASSLNGGSDEQYF	TGTGCCAGCAGCTTAAACGGGGGGAGTGACGAGCAGTACTTC
NA	TRBJ2-7	NA	TRBV20-1	CSAPIPGYSYEQYF	TGCAGTGCCCCCATTCCGGGATACTCCTACGAGCAGTACTTC
many	TRBJ1-1	NA	TRBV27	CASSLSSENTEAFF	TGTGCCAGCAGTTTATCGTCGGAGAACACTGAAGCTTTCTTT
many	TRBJ1-2	NA	TRBV5-1	CASSAGQALSNYGYTF	TGCGCCAGCAGCGCCGGACAAGCCTTATCTAACTATGGCTACACCTTC
NA	TRBJ2-7	NA	TRBV6-1	CASSRHDRFYEQYF	TGTGCCAGCAGTCGCCACGACAGGTTCTACGAGCAGTACTTC
few	TRBJ1-2	TRBD1	TRBV6-1	CATESGTGFYGYTF	TGTGCCACCGAATCCGGGACAGGGTTCTATGGCTACACCTTC
many	TRBJ2-5	TRBD2	TRBV10-3	CAIKREGSQETQYF	TGTGCCATCAAGAGGGAGGGGTCCCAAGAGACCCAGTACTTC
many	TRBJ2-7	NA	TRBV28	CASSRGRLPSYEQYF	TGTGCCAGCAGCCGGGGACGACTCCCTTCGTACGAGCAGTACTTC
few	TRBJ1-3	NA	TRBV19	CASSMRPQTSGNTIYF	TGTGCCAGTAGTATGCGTCCACAGACCTCTGGAAACACCATATATTTT
many	TRBJ1-2	NA	TRBV12-3/TRBV12-4	CASSLIPDGYTF	TGTGCCAGCAGTTTAATTCCGGATGGCTACACCTTC
NA	TRBJ2-5	NA	TRBV27	CASSFDVSETQYF	TGTGCCAGCAGTTTTGACGTCTCGGAGACCCAGTACTTC